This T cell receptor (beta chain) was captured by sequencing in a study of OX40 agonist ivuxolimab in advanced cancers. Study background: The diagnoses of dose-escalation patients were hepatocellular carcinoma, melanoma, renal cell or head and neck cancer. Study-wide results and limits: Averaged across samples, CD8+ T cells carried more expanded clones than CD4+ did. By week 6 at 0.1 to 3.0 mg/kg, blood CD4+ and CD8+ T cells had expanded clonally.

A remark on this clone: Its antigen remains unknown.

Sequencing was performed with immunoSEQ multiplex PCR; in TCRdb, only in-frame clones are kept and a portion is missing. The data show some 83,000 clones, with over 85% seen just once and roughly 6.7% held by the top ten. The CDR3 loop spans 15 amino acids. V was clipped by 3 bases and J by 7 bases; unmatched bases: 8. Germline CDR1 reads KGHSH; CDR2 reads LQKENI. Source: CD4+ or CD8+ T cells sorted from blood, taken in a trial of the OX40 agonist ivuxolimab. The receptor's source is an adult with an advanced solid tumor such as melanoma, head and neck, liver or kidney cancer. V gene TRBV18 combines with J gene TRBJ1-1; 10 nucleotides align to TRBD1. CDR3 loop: CASSPPTGGVDEAFF. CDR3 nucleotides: TGTGCCAGCTCACCCCCGACAGGGGGCGTCGATGAAGCTTTCTTT.